These 15 T cell receptor beta chains originate from one sample sequenced in a study of OX40 agonist ivuxolimab in advanced cancers. The table came from immunoSEQ multiplex PCR; TCRdb's copy has only in-frame clones and leaves some out. The sample has 98,000 or so clones, 80% to 95% seen once; the top ten hold 0.66%. The sample was CD4+ or CD8+ T cells sorted from blood, taken in a trial of the OX40 agonist ivuxolimab. These TCRs come from an adult with an advanced solid tumor such as melanoma, head and neck, liver or kidney cancer.

The chain combines TRBV6-1 with TRBJ1-5, with 7 nucleotides matching TRBD1. Germline V lookup: CDR1 MNHNS, CDR2 SASEGT. V trimming: 8 bases; J trimming: 4 bases; junction bases outside the gene matches: 11. The CDR3 runs to 15 residues. The DNA of the CDR3 is TGTGCCAGCGTCCCCAGACAGGGTTCTAATCAGCCCCAGCATTTT. It yields the protein CASVPRQGSNQPQHF.

The chain links TRBV5-1 to TRBJ1-1; D perhaps matches TRBD1 (6 bases). The CDR3 runs 15 residues. Looked up from germline, CDR1 is SGHRS and CDR2 is YFSETQ. V dropped 5 bases and J dropped 0 bases, with 14 bases sitting between them. The CDR3 DNA reads as TGCGCCAGCAGGAACAATGGACAGATGAACACTGAAGCTTTCTTT. Translating it yields CASRNNGQMNTEAFF. The whole variable domain, remainder taken from reference TRBV5-1 and TRBJ1-1, is KAGVTQTPRYLIKTRGQQVTLSCSPISGHRSVSWYQQTPGQGLQFLFEYFSETQRNKGNFPGRFSGRQFSNSRSEMNVSTLELGDSALYLCASRNNGQMNTEAFFGQGTRLTVV.

This chain joins TRBV30 and TRBJ1-6, with 7 bases fitting TRBD1. Per germline, CDR1 GTSNPN and CDR2 SVGIG (reference sequence). The CDR3 contains 13 residues. V dropped 5 bases and J dropped 9; count of bases not matched to a gene: 7. CDR3 nucleotides: TGTGCCTGGCGACAGGGAGGGACTTCACCCCTCCACTTT. Translation: CAWRQGGTSPLHF.

The gene calls are TRBV6-1 and TRBJ1-4; D is unresolved. This CDR3 region has 12 residues. From germline, CDR1 is MNHNS and CDR2 SASEGT. The V end lost 2 bases, the J end lost 11 bases, and 9 bases lay between the germline ends. The CDR3 bases are TGTGCCAGCAGTGAATATCGGGAGAAACTGTTTTTT. It encodes CASSEYREKLFF.

The chain carries TRBV9 and TRBJ1-3, with D unclear. Germline V lookup: CDR1 SGDLS, CDR2 YYNGEE. V lost 4 bases, J lost 0 bases, and 14 bases lay in between. The CDR3 loop spans 16 amino acids. In DNA form, the CDR3 reads TGTGCCAGCAGCCCCTCCCCTGGTAGCTCTGGAAACACCATATATTTT. It yields the protein CASSPSPGSSGNTIYF.

The genes are TRBV5-1 and TRBJ2-6; D is tentatively TRBD1 or TRBD2 (6 bases each). Trimming removed 0 bases from V and 0 bases from J, with 13 bases in between. CDR1 and CDR2 from the germline V gene are SGHRS and YFSETQ. This CDR3 contains 18 residues. Here the CDR3 DNA reads TGCGCCAGCAGCTTGGGTTGGGGGGCCAGCTCTGGGGCCAACGTCCTGACTTTC. It codes for CASSLGWGASSGANVLTF.

V usage is TRBV5-1 and J usage is TRBJ2-5, with 9 bases matching TRBD2. Germline V gene lookup returns CDR1 SGHRS and CDR2 YFSETQ. This CDR3 has 16 amino acids. V lost 4 bases, J lost 1 base, and 8 bases stayed unmatched. CDR3 coding DNA: TGCGCCAGCAGCCCCTTAGCGGGAGCCACCCAAGAGACCCAGTACTTC. Amino acids: CASSPLAGATQETQYF.

This chain connects TRBV6-1 to TRBJ2-5, with TRBD2 as a possible D gene (6 bases). The CDR3 spans 14 residues. V lost 4 bases and J lost 1, with 10 bases in between. Germline lookup yields CDR1 MNHNS and CDR2 SASEGT. CDR3 sequence reads: CASSAGTPQETQYF. In nucleotides, the CDR3 is TGTGCCAGCAGTGCAGGGACTCCCCAAGAGACCCAGTACTTC.

The genes are TRBV7-6 and TRBJ1-4; D unresolved. The germline CDR1 and CDR2 sequences are SGHVS and FNYEAQ. This CDR3 contains 14 residues. V lost 2 bases and J 8 bases, leaving 12 bases between the germline ends. The CDR3 here is CASSLRGLDEKLFF. For the CDR3, the DNA is TGTGCCAGCAGCTTACGAGGGTTGGACGAAAAACTGTTTTTT.

The chain couples TRBV14 to TRBJ2-3; D is ambiguous. The V end was cut by 0 bases, the J end by 9 bases, with 10 bases between. The CDR3 sequence is 13 residues long. CDR1 and CDR2 from the germline V gene are SGHDN and FVKESK. The chain's CDR3 is CASSQDRLGTQYF. Written as DNA, the CDR3 is TGTGCCAGCAGCCAAGACCGGCTAGGGACGCAGTATTTT.

V gene TRBV19 combines with J gene TRBJ2-5; D not certain. Germline V gives CDR1 LNHDA, CDR2 SQIVND (reference sequence). Trimming left V 4 bases short and J 3 bases short, with 9 bases between. The CDR3 spans 13 residues. The chain's CDR3 is CASSNQREETQYF. In nucleotides, the CDR3 is TGTGCCAGTAGTAACCAACGCGAAGAGACCCAGTACTTC. The full variable domain, in which reference TRBV19 and TRBJ2-5 provide the parts outside the CDR3, is DGGITQSPKYLFRKEGQNVTLSCEQNLNHDAMYWYRQDPGQGLRLIYYSQIVNDFQKGDIAEGYSVSREKKESFPLTVTSAQKNPTAFYLCASSNQREETQYFGPGTRLLVL.

This rearrangement joins TRBV6-5 to TRBJ1-5, with no clear D. The CDR3 is 13 amino acids. Between the trimmed V and J ends, which lost 5 bases and 11 bases, there was a span of 16 bases. CDR1 and CDR2 (germline): MNHEY, SVGAGI. This CDR3 is CASSGADKASQHF. As DNA, the CDR3 is TGTGCCAGCAGTGGCGCAGACAAGGCGTCCCAGCATTTT.

This rearrangement joins TRBV6-5 to TRBJ1-2; D gene ambiguous. The CDR3 covers 15 residues. With 0 bases removed from V and 2 bases from J, the gap between germline ends came to 10 bases. CDR1 is MNHEY and CDR2 is SVGAGI in the germline V gene. The CDR3, as DNA: TGTGCCAGCAGTTACTCTCTCGGGGAAAACTATGGCTACACCTTC. Encoded protein: CASSYSLGENYGYTF.

J is TRBJ1-2 and V is TRBV6-1; D may be TRBD1 (5 bases). V was pared by 2 bases and J by 8 bases, with 18 bases between. Germline V lookup: CDR1 MNHNS, CDR2 SASEGT. The CDR3 totals 15 residues. The CDR3, as DNA: TGTGCCAGCAGTGAAATCCACCGAGGACAAGGAGGCTACACCTTC. It is translated as CASSEIHRGQGGYTF.

This sequence joins TRBV7-9 and TRBJ2-4, with 15 bases lining up with TRBD2. Germline assignment: CDR1 SEHNR and CDR2 FQNEAQ (reference sequence). Trimming removed 7 bases from V and 8 bases from J; junction bases left unmatched: 12. This CDR3 region has 17 residues. The CDR3 DNA reads TGTGCCAGCACCCGAGGACTAGCGGGAGGGCCTGGGTACATTCAGTACTTC. It codes for CASTRGLAGGPGYIQYF.